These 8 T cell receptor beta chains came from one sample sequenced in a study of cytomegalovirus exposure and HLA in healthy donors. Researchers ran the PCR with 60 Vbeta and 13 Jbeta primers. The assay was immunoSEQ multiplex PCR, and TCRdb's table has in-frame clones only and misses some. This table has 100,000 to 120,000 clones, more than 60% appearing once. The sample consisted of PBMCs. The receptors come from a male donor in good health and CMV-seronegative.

CDR3 coding DNA: TGTGCCAGCAGTGAACTCCAGGCCGTGACAGGGTGGATCAATCAGCCCCAGCATTTT. Encoded protein: CASSELQAVTGWINQPQHF. This chain joins TRBV6-1 and TRBJ1-5, with 7 bases aligning to TRBD1. The junction had 16 bases not matched to a gene; V was cut back by 2 bases and J by 3 bases. The CDR3 loop spans 19 amino acids. Germline-derived CDR1 and CDR2 are MNHNS and SASEGT.

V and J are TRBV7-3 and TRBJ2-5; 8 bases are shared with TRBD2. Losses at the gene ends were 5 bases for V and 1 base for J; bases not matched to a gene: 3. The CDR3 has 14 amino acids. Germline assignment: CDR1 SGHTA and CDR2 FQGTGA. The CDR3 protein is CASSPGRGQETQYF. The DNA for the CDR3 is TGTGCCAGCAGCCCCGGGAGGGGCCAAGAGACCCAGTACTTC.

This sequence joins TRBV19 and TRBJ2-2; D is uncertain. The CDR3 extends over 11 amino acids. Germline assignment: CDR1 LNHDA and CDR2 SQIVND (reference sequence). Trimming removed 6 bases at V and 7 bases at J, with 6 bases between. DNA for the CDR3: TGTGCCAGTAGCGTACTCGGGGAGCTGTTTTTT. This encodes CASSVLGELFF.

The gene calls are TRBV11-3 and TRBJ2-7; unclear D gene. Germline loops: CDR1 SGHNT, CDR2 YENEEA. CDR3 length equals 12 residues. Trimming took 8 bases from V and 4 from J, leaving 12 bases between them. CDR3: CASSHLTYEQYF. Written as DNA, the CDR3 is TGTGCCAGCTCTCACCTGACTTACGAGCAGTACTTC.

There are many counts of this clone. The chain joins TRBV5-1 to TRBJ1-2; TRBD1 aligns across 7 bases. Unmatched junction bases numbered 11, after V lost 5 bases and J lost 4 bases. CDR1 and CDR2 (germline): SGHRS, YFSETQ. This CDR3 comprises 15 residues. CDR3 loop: CASRLMNRGGYGYTF. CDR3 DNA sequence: TGCGCCAGCAGACTTATGAACAGGGGAGGCTATGGCTACACCTTC.

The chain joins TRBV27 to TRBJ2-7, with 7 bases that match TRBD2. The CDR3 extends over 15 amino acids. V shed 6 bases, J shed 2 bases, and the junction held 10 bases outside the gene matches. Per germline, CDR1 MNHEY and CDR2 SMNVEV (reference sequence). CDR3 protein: CASRFSPGGAYEQYF. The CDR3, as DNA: TGTGCCAGCAGATTCTCGCCGGGGGGAGCCTACGAGCAGTACTTC.

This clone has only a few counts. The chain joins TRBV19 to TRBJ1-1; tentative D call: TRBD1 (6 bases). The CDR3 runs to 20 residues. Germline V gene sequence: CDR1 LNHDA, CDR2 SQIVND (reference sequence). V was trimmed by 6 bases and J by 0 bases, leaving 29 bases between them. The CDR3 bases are TGTGCCAGTAGGACGTTAGCCTGGGGGCCCCGAACACATATGAACACTGAAGCTTTCTTT. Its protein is CASRTLAWGPRTHMNTEAFF. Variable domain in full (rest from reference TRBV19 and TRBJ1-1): DGGITQSPKYLFRKEGQNVTLSCEQNLNHDAMYWYRQDPGQGLRLIYYSQIVNDFQKGDIAEGYSVSREKKESFPLTVTSAQKNPTAFYLCASRTLAWGPRTHMNTEAFFGQGTRLTVV.

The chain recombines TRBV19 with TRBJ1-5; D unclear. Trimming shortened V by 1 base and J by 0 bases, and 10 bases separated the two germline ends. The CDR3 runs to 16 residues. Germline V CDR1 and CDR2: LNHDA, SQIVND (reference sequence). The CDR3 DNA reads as TGTGCCAGTAGTATAGGTCAGAGGTATAGCAATCAGCCCCAGCATTTT. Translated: CASSIGQRYSNQPQHF.